The rows below give T cell receptor beta chains drawn from one sample of a study of shared clonotypes between healthy human individuals. TCRdb's copy holds only in-frame clones and misses some; the assay was immunoSEQ multiplex PCR. The sample contains 2 million or so clones, approximately 95% of which appear only once. The source material was naive CD8+ T cells sorted from blood. The origin of the receptors is a young man in good health. Each CDR3 is given with its conserved first and last residue. The D gene is left open where the match is weak. Only some rows state a clone size, as once, few, many or a class for expanded clones.

>NA|TRBV6-5|TRBJ1-2|TRBD1
TGTGCCAGCAGTTACTCCCCGGGACAGGCGGATGGCTACACCTTC
CASSYSPGQADGYTF
>NA|TRBV28|TRBJ2-2|TRBD2
TGTGCCAGCAGCCCAGAGGGAGCGGGGGCCTCGAGGACCGGGGAGCTGTTTTTT
CASSPEGAGASRTGELFF
>NA|TRBV5-6|TRBJ2-7|NA
TGTGCCAGCAGCTTGAGCACAGGGCCACTCTACGAGCAGTACTTC
CASSLSTGPLYEQYF
>NA|TRBV6-5|TRBJ1-1|TRBD1
TGTGCCAGCAGGCCCGATCAGGGGGCCTTGGGCGCTTTCTTT
CASRPDQGALGAFF
>NA|TRBV28|TRBJ1-1|NA
TGTGCCAGCAGGGAGGTGAGTGGTGCTTTCTTT
CASREVSGAFF
>NA|TRBV10-2|TRBJ2-5|NA
TGCGCCAGCAGTGAGACGGGGTACCAAGAGACCCAGTACTTC
CASSETGYQETQYF
>NA|TRBV4-3|TRBJ2-7|NA
TGCGCCAGCAGCCAAGTTCTGGCCACGACCTACGAGCAGTACTTC
CASSQVLATTYEQYF
>few|TRBV29-1|TRBJ1-1|NA
TGCAGCGTTGAAAGGGGGGACTGGAACACTGAAGCTTTCTTT
CSVERGDWNTEAFF
>NA|TRBV5-1|TRBJ1-1|TRBD1
TGCGCCAGCAGCTTGGAGACAGGGTTGAACACTGAAGCTTTCTTT
CASSLETGLNTEAFF
>NA|TRBV13|TRBJ2-7|TRBD1
TGTGCCAGCGCCCCGGGGACAGGCCTCTACTCCTACGAGCAGTACTTC
CASAPGTGLYSYEQYF
>NA|TRBV13|TRBJ2-7|NA
TGTGCCAGCAGCTTAGTTGGCAGCTACGAGCAGTACTTC
CASSLVGSYEQYF
>NA|TRBV21-1|TRBJ1-5|NA
TGTGCCAGCAGCAAAGTAATCAGGGAGGCAAATAGCAATCAGCCCCAGCATTTT
CASSKVIREANSNQPQHF
>NA|TRBV11-2|TRBJ1-1|NA
TGTGCCAGCAGCTTAAACAGGGTCACTGAAGCTTTCTTT
CASSLNRVTEAFF
>NA|TRBV4-3|TRBJ2-5|TRBD2
TGCGCCAGCAGCTTTTGGGGGGGAGAGACCCAGTACTTC
CASSFWGGETQYF
>NA|TRBV4-1|TRBJ2-7|NA
TGCGCCAGCAGCCCACGTTGGCAGGGGTCCTACGAGCAGTACTTC
CASSPRWQGSYEQYF
>NA|TRBV10-3|TRBJ1-3|NA
TGTGCCATCAGTGAGTCCGGGTCCCGGGTCGGCAACACCATATATTTT
CAISESGSRVGNTIYF
>NA|TRBV5-4|TRBJ1-2|NA
TGTGCCAGCAGCTTGGATTCAGGGGTAGGCTATGGCTACACCTTC
CASSLDSGVGYGYTF
>NA|TRBV6-1|TRBJ1-1|NA
TGTGCCAGCAGTGAAGCCCGAGGAGGGGACACTGAAGCTTTCTTT
CASSEARGGDTEAFF
>NA|TRBV29-1|TRBJ2-7|NA
TGCAGCGTTGTCGTGGCCGGATACTACGAGCAGTACTTC
CSVVVAGYYEQYF
>NA|TRBV6-1|TRBJ1-1|TRBD1
TGTGCCAGCAGTGAAGCCCCGGCAGGGGGGTGGAACACTGAAGCTTTCTTT
CASSEAPAGGWNTEAFF
>NA|TRBV7-9|TRBJ2-7|NA
TGTGCCAGCAGCTATGACACCCTCTACGAGCAGTACTTC
CASSYDTLYEQYF
>few|TRBV11-2|TRBJ1-3|NA
TGTGCCAGCAGCTTCGGGGGGATAGGAAACACCATATATTTT
CASSFGGIGNTIYF
>NA|TRBV5-1|TRBJ1-1|NA
TGCGCCAGCAGCTTGGTACTTGGATACATGGGGGACACTGAAGCTTTCTTT
CASSLVLGYMGDTEAFF
>NA|TRBV19|TRBJ2-3|TRBD2
TGTGCCAGTAGTATCGGGGGGGAAGGGGCAGATACGCAGTATTTT
CASSIGGEGADTQYF
>once|TRBV28|TRBJ2-1|TRBD1
TGTGCCAGCAGTTTCGGACAGGGTGAGTTCTTC
CASSFGQGEFF
>NA|TRBV27|TRBJ2-3|NA
TGTGCCAGCAGTTTATCGAACAGGGCTACAGATACGCAGTATTTT
CASSLSNRATDTQYF
>NA|TRBV14|TRBJ2-7|TRBD1
TGTGCCAGCAGCGATCGGGACAGGGGGCCGTACGAGCAGTACTTC
CASSDRDRGPYEQYF